The table lists the clone carrying this T cell receptor beta chain with a few counts. Its antigen is currently unknown. This sample was taken from a study of cytomegalovirus exposure and HLA in healthy donors. The PCR ran on 60 Vbeta and 13 Jbeta primers. Libraries were prepared by immunoSEQ multiplex PCR; TCRdb keeps only in-frame clonotypes and omits some of them. The sample has about 170,000 clones; around 76% are singletons. Deletions cut 7 bases from V and 2 bases from J, with 9 bases between. CDR1 is LNHDA, CDR2 SQIVND, per germline (reference sequence). There are 13 residues in the CDR3. Study-wide points: When analyzed later, a missense DCLRE1C variant was found to be linked to TCR beta V- and J-gene trimming. A later analysis reportedly identified an Asian-associated ancestry cluster as carrying fewer N-insertions than the roughly 670-donor mean. A further, later analysis showed that HLA-associated TCR beta chains (compared with equally common others) were more clonally expanded. Later work found most CMV-associated TCR beta chains apparently HLA-restricted.

This clonotype was sampled from a girl under 18 in good health and CMV-seropositive. The chain combines TRBV19 with TRBJ2-1; D perhaps matches TRBD2 (5 bases). Specimen: PBMCs. The CDR3 DNA is TGTGCCAGTAACCCGGGAACCTACAATGAGCAGTTCTTC. Translation: CASNPGTYNEQFF.